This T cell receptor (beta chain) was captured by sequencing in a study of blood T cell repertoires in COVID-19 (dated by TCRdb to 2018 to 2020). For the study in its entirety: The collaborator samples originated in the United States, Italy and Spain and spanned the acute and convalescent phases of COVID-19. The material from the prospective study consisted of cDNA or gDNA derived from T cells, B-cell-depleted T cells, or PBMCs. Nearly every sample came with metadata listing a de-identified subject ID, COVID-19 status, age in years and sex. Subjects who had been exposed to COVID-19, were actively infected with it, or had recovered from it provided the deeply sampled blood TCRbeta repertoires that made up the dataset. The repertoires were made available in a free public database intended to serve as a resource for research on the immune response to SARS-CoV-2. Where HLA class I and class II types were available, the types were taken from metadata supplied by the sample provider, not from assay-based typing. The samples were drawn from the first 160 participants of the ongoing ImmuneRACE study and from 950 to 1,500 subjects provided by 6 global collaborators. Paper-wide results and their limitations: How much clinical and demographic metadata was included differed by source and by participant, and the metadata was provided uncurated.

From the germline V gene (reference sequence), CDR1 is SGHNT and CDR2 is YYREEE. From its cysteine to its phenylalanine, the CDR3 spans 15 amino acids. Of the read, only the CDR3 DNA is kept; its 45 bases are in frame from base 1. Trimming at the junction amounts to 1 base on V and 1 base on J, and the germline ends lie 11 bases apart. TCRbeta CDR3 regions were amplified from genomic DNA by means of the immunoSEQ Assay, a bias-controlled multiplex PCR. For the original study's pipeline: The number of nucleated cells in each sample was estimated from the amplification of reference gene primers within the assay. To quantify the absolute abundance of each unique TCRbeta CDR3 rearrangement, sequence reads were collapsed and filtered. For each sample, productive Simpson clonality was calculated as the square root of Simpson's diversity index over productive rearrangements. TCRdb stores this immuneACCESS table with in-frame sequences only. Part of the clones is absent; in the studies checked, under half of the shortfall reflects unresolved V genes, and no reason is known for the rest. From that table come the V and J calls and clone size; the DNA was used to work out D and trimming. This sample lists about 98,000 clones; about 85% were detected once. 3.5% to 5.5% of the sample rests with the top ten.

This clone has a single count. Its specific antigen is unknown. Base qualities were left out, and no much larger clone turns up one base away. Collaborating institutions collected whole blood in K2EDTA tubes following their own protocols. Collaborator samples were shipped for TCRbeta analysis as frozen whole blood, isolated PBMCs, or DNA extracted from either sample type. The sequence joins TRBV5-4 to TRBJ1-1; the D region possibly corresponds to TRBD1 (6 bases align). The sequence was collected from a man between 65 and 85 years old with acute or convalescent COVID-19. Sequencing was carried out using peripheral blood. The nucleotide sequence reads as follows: TGTGCCAGCAGCTTGCTGGGACAAGCGAACACTGAAGCTTTCTTT. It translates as CASSLLGQANTEAFF. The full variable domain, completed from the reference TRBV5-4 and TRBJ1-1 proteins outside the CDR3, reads ETGVTQSPTHLIKTRGQQVTLRCSSQSGHNTVSWYQQALGQGPQFIFQYYREEENGRGNFPPRFSGLQFPNYSSELNVNALELDDSALYLCASSLLGQANTEAFFGQGTRLTVV.